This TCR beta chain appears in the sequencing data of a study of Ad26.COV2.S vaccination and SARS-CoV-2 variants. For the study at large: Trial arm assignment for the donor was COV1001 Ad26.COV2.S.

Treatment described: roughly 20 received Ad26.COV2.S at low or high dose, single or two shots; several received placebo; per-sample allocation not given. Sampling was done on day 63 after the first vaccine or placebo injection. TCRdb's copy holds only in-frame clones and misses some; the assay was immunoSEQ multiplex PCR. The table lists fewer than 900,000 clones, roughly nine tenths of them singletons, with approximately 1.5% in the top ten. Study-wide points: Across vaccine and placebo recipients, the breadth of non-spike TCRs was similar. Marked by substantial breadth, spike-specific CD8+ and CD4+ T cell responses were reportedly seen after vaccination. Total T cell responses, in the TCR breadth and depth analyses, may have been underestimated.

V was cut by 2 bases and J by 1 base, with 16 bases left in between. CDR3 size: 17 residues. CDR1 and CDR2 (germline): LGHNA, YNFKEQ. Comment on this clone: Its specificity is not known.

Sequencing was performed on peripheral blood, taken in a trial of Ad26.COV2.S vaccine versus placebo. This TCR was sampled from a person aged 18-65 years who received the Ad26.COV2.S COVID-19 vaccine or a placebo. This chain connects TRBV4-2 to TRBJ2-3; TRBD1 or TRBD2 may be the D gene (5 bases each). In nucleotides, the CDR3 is TGTGCCAGCAGCCAACAGGAGTCGGGGCACCGCACAGATACGCAGTATTTT. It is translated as CASSQQESGHRTDTQYF.